These 23 T cell receptor beta chains were all obtained from the same sample, sequenced in a study of OX40 agonist ivuxolimab in advanced cancers. Here immunoSEQ multiplex PCR was the method, and the copy in TCRdb shows in-frame clones only, minus some. The sample lists over 50,000 clones; around 90% were seen once. The starting material was CD4+ or CD8+ T cells sorted from blood, obtained in a trial of the OX40 agonist ivuxolimab. The receptors here all came from an adult with an advanced solid tumor such as melanoma, head and neck, liver or kidney cancer.

The chain links TRBV7-2 to TRBJ1-1, with TRBD1 matching over 7 bases. The junction had 10 bases not matched to a gene; V was cut back by 5 bases and J by 4 bases. CDR1 SGHTA and CDR2 FQGNSA come from the germline V gene. The CDR3 runs 15 residues. The CDR3 reads CASSTRQGVGTEAFF. The CDR3 DNA sequence: TGTGCCAGCAGCACAAGACAGGGCGTGGGCACTGAAGCTTTCTTT.

The V and J genes are TRBV29-1 and TRBJ2-1; the D gene is possibly TRBD2 (6 bases). CDR1 SQVTM and CDR2 ANQGSEA come from the germline V gene. The CDR3 runs 14 residues. Trimming shortened V by 3 bases and J by 1 base, and 10 bases separated the two germline ends. The CDR3 bases are TGCAGCGTTGATGGGACTTCATCCTACAATGAGCAGTTCTTC. As protein: CSVDGTSSYNEQFF.

J is TRBJ1-1 and V is TRBV7-2; D unclear. The CDR3 is made up of 14 amino acids. From germline, CDR1 is SGHTA and CDR2 FQGNSA. V dropped 6 bases and J dropped 2 bases, with 13 bases sitting between them. CDR3: CASSLLGYNTEAFF. CDR3 bases: TGTGCCAGCAGTCTACTTGGTTACAACACTGAAGCTTTCTTT.

The CDR3 region is CASSQDKAVGPQHF. CDR3 nucleotides: TGTGCCAGCTCACAGGACAAGGCGGTAGGGCCCCAGCATTTT. The chain recombines TRBV18 with TRBJ1-5, with D perhaps matching TRBD1 (5 bases). Germline V gives CDR1 KGHSH, CDR2 LQKENI. There are 14 residues in the CDR3. V lost 4 bases to trimming and J lost 9 bases, with 16 bases between them.

CDR3 DNA: TGTGCCAGCAGCTTAAAGGGCCAGGGGGCCGGGGAGCTGTTTTTT. This codes for CASSLKGQGAGELFF. This chain connects TRBV7-9 to TRBJ2-2, with 7 bases matching TRBD1. The trim removed 2 bases at V and 6 bases at J, leaving 6 bases unmatched. The CDR3 has 15 amino acids. CDR1 and CDR2 (germline): SEHNR, FQNEAQ (reference sequence).

The table lists this clone with a few counts. The junction departs from germline at one end; a sequencing error may be responsible. The chain carries TRBV7-7 and TRBJ2-2, with 8 bases identical to TRBD2. The CDR3 is 15 amino acids. Germline CDR1 and CDR2: SSHAT and FNYEAQ (reference sequence). CDR3 sequence reads: CASSLSGGGTGELFF. The CDR3 bases are TGTGCTAGCAGCTTAAGCGGGGGAGGGACCGGGGAGCTGTTTTTT.

A remark on this clone: At one boundary the junction diverges from the germline segment, which might be a read error. This CDR3 is also generated by other DNA sequences in the sample. The chain joins TRBV7-2 to TRBJ2-7, with D tentatively TRBD1 or TRBD2 (5 bases each). CDR1 SGHTA and CDR2 FQGNSA come from the germline V gene. The CDR3 sequence is 13 residues long. CDR3 sequence (DNA): TGTGCCAGCACCCTTACGGGGACCTACGAGCAGTACTTT. Its translation: CASTLTGTYEQYF.

The V gene is TRBV6-5, the J gene TRBJ2-1; 7 bases line up with TRBD2. The CDR3 sequence is 15 residues long. V lost 6 bases to trimming and J lost 5 bases; unmatched junction nucleotides: 10. Germline V gives CDR1 MNHEY, CDR2 SVGAGI. The CDR3 spells CASRPLASRNNEQFF. In DNA form, the CDR3 reads TGTGCCAGCAGACCACTAGCGTCAAGGAACAATGAGCAGTTCTTC.

The V and J genes are TRBV30 and TRBJ1-3, with a weak D call TRBD1 (5 bases). Germline CDR1 is GTSNPN and CDR2 is SVGIG (reference sequence). V lost 8 bases to trimming and J lost 1 base, with 15 bases between them. The CDR3 is 14 residues long. As DNA, the CDR3 is TGTGCCGGCTCACCGAAGGGGTCTGGAAACACCATATATTTT. It yields the protein CAGSPKGSGNTIYF.

With respect to this clone: Different DNA sequences within this sample yield the same CDR3. The chain uses TRBV5-1 and TRBJ1-1, with 7 bases identical to TRBD1. The V gene end was trimmed by 0 bases and the J gene end by 5 bases; junction bases not matched to a gene: 10. The CDR3 loop spans 16 amino acids. CDR1 is SGHRS, CDR2 YFSETQ, per germline. Here the CDR3 DNA reads TGCGCCAGCAGCTTGGCGGGAGGGGGCGCTTGGACTGAAGCTTTCTTT. Translating gives CASSLAGGGAWTEAFF.

This clone appeared a few times. V is TRBV29-1 and J is TRBJ2-6; possibly TRBD1 or TRBD2 for D (5 bases each). Trimming took 4 bases from V and 2 from J, leaving 9 bases between them. The CDR3 is 14 amino acids. In germline, CDR1 is SQVTM, CDR2 ANQGSEA. The CDR3 DNA follows: TGCAGCGTTGGTTTGGGGGCTGGGGCCAACGTCCTGACTTTC. Its translation is CSVGLGAGANVLTF.

The V gene is TRBV21-1, the J gene TRBJ2-1; whether TRBD2, the table's D call, matches the DNA was not checked. TRBV21-1 has pseudogene status. This CDR3 is 20 amino acids long. For the CDR3, the DNA is TGTGCCAGCAGCAACCCGATCCGACGGGGGACCCCAATATTCTACAATGAGCAGTTCTTC. Its protein is CASSNPIRRGTPIFYNEQFF.

This chain links TRBV30 with TRBJ1-4; TRBD1 aligns across 8 bases. This CDR3 comprises 15 residues. Per the germline V gene, CDR1 is GTSNPN and CDR2 is SVGIG (reference sequence). The V and J ends lost 0 bases and 6 bases, in that order; junction bases with no gene match: 6. The CDR3 reads CAWSVQGGAYEKLFF. The CDR3 DNA reads as TGTGCCTGGAGTGTACAGGGGGGTGCCTATGAAAAACTGTTTTTT.

The chain couples TRBV19 to TRBJ2-2, with TRBD1 matching 9 bases. The CDR3 has 15 residues. The germline gives CDR1 LNHDA, CDR2 SQIVND (reference sequence). The junction had 11 bases not matched to a gene; V was cut back by 10 bases and J by 5 bases. This chain's CDR3 is CATATGGAGTGELFF. CDR3 sequence (DNA): TGTGCCACCGCTACAGGGGGCGCTGGAACCGGGGAGCTGTTTTTT.

The table lists this clone with a count of one. The chain couples TRBV7-6 to TRBJ1-2, with 8 bases identical to TRBD1. V lost 5 bases to trimming and J lost 0 bases; unmatched junction nucleotides: 11. The germline V gene encodes CDR1 SGHVS and CDR2 FNYEAQ. The CDR3 extends over 17 amino acids. The CDR3 spells CASSRGAGGASNYGYTF. The CDR3 DNA reads as TGTGCCAGCAGCCGGGGGGCAGGGGGCGCTTCTAACTATGGCTACACCTTC.

The V and J genes are TRBV2 and TRBJ2-2, with a tentative D call TRBD1 (5 bases). CDR3 length: 14 amino acids. Germline V lookup: CDR1 SNHLY, CDR2 FYNNEI. The V end was cut by 4 bases, the J end by 2 bases, with 8 bases between. The CDR3 loop is CASSGQRNTGELFF. The CDR3, as DNA: TGTGCCAGCAGTGGACAGAGAAACACCGGGGAGCTGTTTTTT.

In its sample, this clone was seen once. The V call is TRBV19, the J call TRBJ1-2; a possible D gene is TRBD1 (5 bases). The V end was cut by 10 bases, the J end by 0 bases, with 15 bases between. Germline V gene data show CDR1 as LNHDA and CDR2 as SQIVND (reference sequence). CDR3 length equals 14 residues. The CDR3 region is CATRDRPTNYGYTF. The DNA of the CDR3 is TGTGCCACTCGTGACAGACCTACTAACTATGGCTACACCTTC.

The rearrangement uses TRBV2 and TRBJ1-2; 9 bases fit TRBD1. Germline loops: CDR1 SNHLY, CDR2 FYNNEI. Trimming cost V 9 bases and J 4 bases; bases outside gene matches: 6. The CDR3 covers 13 residues. CDR3 protein: CARTGGLLYGYTF. Here the CDR3 DNA reads TGTGCCAGAACAGGGGGCCTCCTCTATGGCTACACCTTC.

This clone occurred a few times. This chain joins TRBV19 and TRBJ1-1; D is unclear. The ends were cut back, 3 bases at V and 4 bases at J, with 6 bases in the middle. CDR1 and CDR2 (germline): LNHDA, SQIVND (reference sequence). The length of the CDR3 is 12 residues. DNA of the CDR3: TGTGCCAGTAGTATGTTCCGCACTGAAGCTTTCTTT. Translation gives CASSMFRTEAFF. The whole variable domain, filled in from reference TRBV19 and TRBJ1-1, reads DGGITQSPKYLFRKEGQNVTLSCEQNLNHDAMYWYRQDPGQGLRLIYYSQIVNDFQKGDIAEGYSVSREKKESFPLTVTSAQKNPTAFYLCASSMFRTEAFFGQGTRLTVV.

In this sample, this clone turned up a few times. The V call is TRBV19, the J call TRBJ2-1; 8 nucleotides agree with TRBD1. Germline assignment: CDR1 LNHDA and CDR2 SQIVND (reference sequence). The CDR3 has 15 residues. The V gene end was trimmed by 7 bases and the J gene end by 0 bases; junction bases not matched to a gene: 5. The CDR3 DNA is TGTGCCAGTAAACCAGACAGGGGCTCCTACAATGAGCAGTTCTTC. Protein product: CASKPDRGSYNEQFF.

The chain links TRBV7-2 to TRBJ2-7; D may be TRBD2 (7 bases). The CDR3 totals 16 residues. Germline CDR1 is SGHTA and CDR2 is FQGNSA. V was shortened by 4 bases and J by 3 bases, with 19 bases between the two germline ends. This CDR3 reads CASSSGAGAGDYEQYF. Written as DNA, the CDR3 is TGTGCCAGCAGCTCCGGGGCAGGGGCGGGGGACTACGAGCAGTACTTC.

This clone was recorded once. The chain recombines TRBV25-1 with TRBJ2-7, with D possibly matching TRBD1 (6 bases). The CDR3 consists of 13 residues. Trimming removed 5 bases at V and 2 bases at J, with 10 bases between. Germline CDR1 and CDR2: MGHDK and SYGVNS. The CDR3 DNA follows: TGTGCCAGCAGTAGCTACAGGGCCTACGAGCAGTACTTC. It specifies CASSSYRAYEQYF.

This sequence joins TRBV19 and TRBJ2-3, with a weak D call TRBD1 (6 bases). CDR1 LNHDA and CDR2 SQIVND come from the germline V gene (reference sequence). V lost 4 bases and J lost 1, with 15 bases in between. The CDR3 is 16 residues long. The CDR3 DNA follows: TGTGCCAGTAGTAGGACAGCCGCTGCCCGCACAGATACGCAGTATTTT. Protein: CASSRTAAARTDTQYF.